This passage covers 23 T cell receptor beta chains from one sample sequenced in a study of PD-L1 blockade in urothelial cancer. Clones were read by immunoSEQ multiplex PCR, and TCRdb kept only the in-frame ones, dropping some. This repertoire shows around 69,000 clones, 75% to 95% found once; its top ten account for roughly 0.9%. The time point: peripheral blood 6 weeks after treatment start. The sequenced sample was PBMCs, obtained around atezolizumab (anti-PD-L1) treatment. These receptors originate from a woman older than 75 with urothelial cancer.

The chain couples TRBV2 to TRBJ2-3, with D possibly matching TRBD1 (5 bases). Germline loops: CDR1 SNHLY, CDR2 FYNNEI. Trimming shortened V by 6 bases and J by 2 bases, and 12 bases separated the two germline ends. This CDR3 has 14 amino acids. The CDR3 sequence is CASSATEDTDTQYF. In DNA, the CDR3 is TGTGCCAGCAGCGCGACAGAAGACACAGATACGCAGTATTTT.

V usage is TRBV30 and J usage is TRBJ2-2, with D maybe TRBD2 (5 bases). Trimming left V 0 bases short and J 6 bases short, with 17 bases between. This CDR3 spans 16 amino acids. CDR1 is GTSNPN and CDR2 is SVGIG in the germline V gene (reference sequence). The chain's CDR3 is CAWSVHAGIFPGELFF. The CDR3 DNA reads as TGTGCCTGGAGTGTACACGCGGGTATCTTCCCCGGGGAGCTGTTTTTT.

V gene TRBV2 combines with J gene TRBJ1-1; no clear D gene. The CDR3 is made up of 13 amino acids. V lost 8 bases to trimming and J lost 6 bases, with 16 bases between them. The V gene's germline CDR1 is SNHLY and CDR2 FYNNEI. CDR3 amino acids: CASQIDSGPEAFF. CDR3 sequence (DNA): TGTGCCAGCCAAATCGACTCTGGCCCTGAAGCTTTCTTT.

V is TRBV10-2 and J is TRBJ1-5; 9 bases are a match to TRBD1. This CDR3 contains 15 residues. CDR1 and CDR2 from the germline V gene are WSHSY and SAAADI. Trimming took 6 bases from V and 5 from J; bases not matched to a gene: 8. This CDR3 reads CASSRTGEGDQPQHF. CDR3 in DNA: TGCGCCAGCAGCCGGACAGGGGAGGGGGATCAGCCCCAGCATTTT.

The CDR3 DNA sequence: TGTGCCACCAGCAGAGGGGGGACTACCAGCGAGCAGTACTTC. Translated, it gives CATSRGGTTSEQYF. V usage is TRBV15 and J usage is TRBJ2-7; 7 nucleotides line up with TRBD2. The V gene's germline CDR1 is LNHNV and CDR2 YYDKDF (reference sequence). The CDR3 spans 14 residues. V shed 1 base and J 6 bases; nucleotides not matched to a gene: 6. Using reference TRBV15 and TRBJ2-7 for the parts outside the CDR3, the full variable domain is DAMVIQNPRYQVTQFGKPVTLSCSQTLNHNVMYWYQQKSSQAPKLLFHYYDKDFNNEADTPDNFQSRRPNTSFCFLDIRSPGLGDTAMYLCATSRGGTTSEQYFGPGTRLTVT.

J is TRBJ2-7 and V is TRBV5-1; 8 bases map to TRBD1. This CDR3 has 15 amino acids. CDR1 SGHRS and CDR2 YFSETQ come from the germline V gene. V dropped 4 bases and J dropped 3; count of bases not matched to a gene: 9. This chain's CDR3 is CASSPRQGLSYEQYF. The CDR3, as DNA: TGCGCCAGCAGCCCAAGACAGGGGCTAAGCTACGAGCAGTACTTC.

The genes are TRBV2 and TRBJ2-7; D ambiguous. Trimming pared 5 bases from V and 7 bases from J, leaving 9 bases between. Per the germline V gene, CDR1 is SNHLY and CDR2 is FYNNEI. This CDR3 is 11 amino acids long. The CDR3 DNA follows: TGTGCCAGCAGTTACTTCGGGGAGCAGTACTTC. Its protein product is CASSYFGEQYF.

The gene calls are TRBV7-8 and TRBJ2-2; D may be TRBD1 (5 bases). CDR1 is SGHVS, CDR2 FQNEAQ, per germline. With 6 bases removed from V and 0 bases from J, the gap between germline ends came to 8 bases. This CDR3 has 14 amino acids. The CDR3 coding sequence is TGTGCCAGCAGACGGACACCGAACACCGGGGAGCTGTTTTTT. Its protein product is CASRRTPNTGELFF.

The V call is TRBV11-2, the J call TRBJ2-4; D not certain. CDR3 size: 16 residues. The germline V gene has CDR1 SGHAT and CDR2 FQNNGV. The V end lost 2 bases, the J end lost 0 bases, and 11 bases lay between the germline ends. As DNA, the CDR3 is TGTGCCAGCAGCTTAAAAGCCCCGTTAGCCAAAAACATTCAGTACTTC. Translating gives CASSLKAPLAKNIQYF.

This clone was seen only a few times. The same CDR3 arises from other DNA sequences in this sample as well. The genes are TRBV11-3 and TRBJ2-1, with 7 nucleotides matching TRBD2. Germline CDR1 reads SGHNT; CDR2 reads YENEEA. The CDR3 covers 15 residues. Trimming removed 3 bases from V and 0 bases from J; junction bases left unmatched: 2. CDR3 coding DNA: TGTGCCAGCAGCTTGGGCGGGAGCTCCTACAATGAGCAGTTCTTC. Encoded protein: CASSLGGSSYNEQFF.

This clone was seen once. V is TRBV29-1 and J is TRBJ2-3; no definite D call. Trimming left V 2 bases short and J 6 bases short, with 6 bases between. CDR1 SQVTM and CDR2 ANQGSEA come from the germline V gene. The CDR3 is 11 amino acids. Here the CDR3 reads CSVESVDTQYF. The CDR3 DNA follows: TGCAGCGTTGAATCAGTGGATACGCAGTATTTT.

V and J are TRBV5-1 and TRBJ2-6; 9 bases match TRBD1. The CDR3 runs 17 residues. Germline CDR1 SGHRS, CDR2 YFSETQ. Trimming cost V 3 bases and J 2 bases; bases outside gene matches: 6. CDR3 residues: CASSYSGTGTGANVLTF. The DNA for the CDR3 is TGCGCCAGCAGCTATTCCGGGACAGGGACTGGGGCCAACGTCCTGACTTTC. The full variable domain, its missing parts supplied by reference TRBV5-1 and TRBJ2-6, is KAGVTQTPRYLIKTRGQQVTLSCSPISGHRSVSWYQQTPGQGLQFLFEYFSETQRNKGNFPGRFSGRQFSNSRSEMNVSTLELGDSALYLCASSYSGTGTGANVLTFGAGSRLTVL.

The chain has TRBV15 and TRBJ2-2; possibly TRBD1 for D (6 bases). The CDR3 is 13 residues long. With 6 bases removed from V and 6 bases from J, the gap between germline ends came to 11 bases. Germline V gene lookup returns CDR1 LNHNV and CDR2 YYDKDF (reference sequence). Written as DNA, the CDR3 is TGTGCCACCAGAGAAACAGGGTCCGGGGAGCTGTTTTTT. Translation: CATRETGSGELFF.

This chain uses TRBV28 with TRBJ2-5; the match to TRBD2 covers 8 bases. The CDR3 runs 16 residues. Germline V gives CDR1 MDHEN, CDR2 SYDVKM. J gave up 4 bases and V 4 bases, and 11 bases lay outside the gene matches. The CDR3 loop is CASSSQAGGGSETQYF. The CDR3 DNA is TGTGCCAGCAGTTCCCAGGCGGGAGGAGGGTCAGAGACCCAGTACTTC.

The table lists this clone with a few counts. The chain links TRBV6-1 to TRBJ2-7; D not certain. The length of the CDR3 is 14 residues. Trimming removed 10 bases at V and 0 bases at J, with 16 bases between. The germline V gene encodes CDR1 MNHNS and CDR2 SASEGT. This CDR3 is CATPSSTVSYEQYF. DNA of the CDR3: TGTGCCACCCCCTCGAGCACAGTCTCCTACGAGCAGTACTTC.

The J gene is TRBJ2-7, the V gene TRBV30; 11 bases fit TRBD2. Per the germline V gene, CDR1 is GTSNPN and CDR2 is SVGIG (reference sequence). V trimming: 0 bases; J trimming: 6 bases; junction bases outside the gene matches: 4. This CDR3 is 14 amino acids long. CDR3 protein: CAWSVIAGGSEQYF. CDR3 coding DNA: TGTGCCTGGAGTGTAATAGCGGGAGGGAGCGAGCAGTACTTC.

V and J are TRBV19 and TRBJ1-2; 8 nucleotides align to TRBD1. There are 13 residues in the CDR3. Trimming cost V 8 bases and J 7 bases; bases outside gene matches: 9. Germline loops: CDR1 LNHDA, CDR2 SQIVND (reference sequence). CDR3 nucleotides: TGTGCCAGTTCAGGACAGGGAATGGGTGGCTACACCTTC. Translated: CASSGQGMGGYTF.

This clone was observed once. V is TRBV5-6 and J is TRBJ1-1; D uncertain. Deletions cut 4 bases from V and 3 bases from J, with 13 bases between. CDR3 size: 14 residues. Germline CDR1 SGHDT, CDR2 YYEEEE. CDR3 protein: CASSPRESHTEAFF. The CDR3 nucleotides read TGTGCCAGCAGCCCCCGGGAGTCCCACACTGAAGCTTTCTTT.

The rearrangement uses TRBV7-6 and TRBJ1-1; D gene unclear. CDR1 and CDR2 from the germline V gene are SGHVS and FNYEAQ. This CDR3 spans 14 amino acids. Deletions cut 5 bases from V and 3 bases from J, with 13 bases between. The CDR3 spells CASSLNKGDTEAFF. DNA for the CDR3: TGTGCCAGCAGCCTCAATAAAGGAGACACTGAAGCTTTCTTT.

This rearrangement joins TRBV9 to TRBJ1-1; 9 positions match TRBD1. The CDR3 runs to 17 residues. Germline V gene lookup returns CDR1 SGDLS and CDR2 YYNGEE. The junction had 6 bases not matched to a gene; V was cut back by 0 bases and J by 0 bases. The CDR3 sequence is CASSVAGTGFMNTEAFF. The CDR3 coding sequence is TGTGCCAGCAGCGTAGCTGGGACAGGGTTCATGAACACTGAAGCTTTCTTT. The complete variable domain, with remaining parts taken from reference TRBV9 and TRBJ1-1, reads DSGVTQTPKHLITATGQRVTLRCSPRSGDLSVYWYQQSLDQGLQFLIQYYNGEERAKGNILERFSAQQFPDLHSELNLSSLELGDSALYFCASSVAGTGFMNTEAFFGQGTRLTVV.

J is TRBJ1-1 and V is TRBV19; D may be TRBD1 (6 bases). CDR3 size: 13 residues. The V end was cut by 5 bases, the J end by 5 bases, with 12 bases between. The V gene's germline CDR1 is LNHDA and CDR2 SQIVND (reference sequence). The CDR3 region has the DNA TGTGCCAGTAGTGGGGGGGCGTGGACTGAAGCTTTCTTT. Amino acid sequence: CASSGGAWTEAFF.

This clone is a singleton in its sample. The J gene is TRBJ1-5, the V gene TRBV6-1; D is possibly TRBD1 (5 bases). This CDR3 contains 13 residues. The germline gives CDR1 MNHNS, CDR2 SASEGT. V gave up 3 bases and J gave up 7 bases, with 10 bases separating them. The CDR3 protein is CASSERGDQPQHF. The CDR3 DNA is TGTGCCAGCAGTGAGCGGGGCGACCAGCCCCAGCATTTT.

The chain has TRBV6-1 and TRBJ1-1; 11 nucleotides align to TRBD1. Looked up from germline, CDR1 is MNHNS and CDR2 is SASEGT. Germline trimming cut 3 bases from V and 9 bases from J; bases unmatched to any gene: 3. CDR3 length: 13 residues. The CDR3, as DNA: TGTGCCAGCAGTGAGGGACAGGGGGGGAAAGCTTTCTTT. Its translation is CASSEGQGGKAFF.